This T cell receptor beta chain was documented in a study of cytomegalovirus exposure and HLA in healthy donors. PCR involved 60 Vbeta and 13 Jbeta primers. Assay used: immunoSEQ multiplex PCR; TCRdb lists only in-frame clones, some missing. The table has some 180,000 clones, 87% seen once; the top ten hold around 0.99%. The study's findings and limits: Per a later analysis, 18,000 or so TCR beta sequences showed association with HLA alleles at 0.05 false discovery rate. Researchers catalogued under 200 TCR beta chains as cytomegalovirus-associated.

Turning to this clone: Its target is not known.

Germline values: CDR1 MDHEN, CDR2 SYDVKM. Trimming shortened V by 3 bases and J by 8 bases, and 17 bases separated the two germline ends. The CDR3 consists of 15 residues. The J gene is TRBJ2-4, the V gene TRBV28; TRBD2 is a possible D gene (7 bases). The specimen sequenced was PBMCs. This sequence was found in a boy aged 2 to 9 in good health and CMV-seronegative. The CDR3 bases are TGTGCCAGCAGTTTGGTGGGGGGGGCCGGGGACATTCAGTACTTC. It specifies CASSLVGGAGDIQYF.